These T cell receptor beta chains were read from a single sample in a study of blood T cell repertoires in COVID-19. Method: immunoSEQ multiplex PCR; TCRdb's copy keeps in-frame clones and lacks some. The table includes 310,000 or so clones, about 90% detected once. Sequencing input: PBMCs or T cells enriched from blood (not recorded which). All receptors come from a woman in her 30s who had recovered from COVID-19. CDR3s include the opening cysteine and the closing phenylalanine or tryptophan. The D gene is left open where the match is weak. A clone size is listed for some rows: how often the clone was seen (once, few, many), or a class if it is expanded.

clone size	V gene	D gene	J gene	CDR3 protein	CDR3 DNA
-	TRBV3-1/TRBV3-2	TRBD1	TRBJ1-1	CASSKTGAGTEAFF	TGTGCCAGCAGCAAAACAGGGGCGGGGACTGAAGCTTTCTTT
-	TRBV30	-	TRBJ1-2	CAWSMTGIYGYTF	TGTGCCTGGAGTATGACAGGCATCTATGGCTACACCTTC
-	TRBV18	-	TRBJ2-2	CASSPQGTGELFF	TGTGCCAGCTCACCCCAGGGAACCGGGGAGCTGTTTTTT
-	TRBV2	-	TRBJ1-2	CASRGVGYTF	TGTGCCAGCAGAGGGGTTGGCTACACCTTC
-	TRBV7-2	-	TRBJ1-5	CASSLAGQPQHF	TGTGCCAGCAGCTTAGCCGGGCAGCCCCAGCATTTT
-	TRBV18	TRBD1	TRBJ1-4	CASSSRGEDEKLFF	TGTGCCAGCTCATCCAGGGGGGAAGATGAAAAACTGTTTTTT
-	TRBV27	-	TRBJ1-5	CASSFGSGGGNQPQHF	TGTGCCAGCAGTTTTGGTTCTGGGGGCGGCAATCAGCCCCAGCATTTT
-	TRBV7-9	-	TRBJ1-5	CASSHLRDQPQHF	TGTGCCAGCAGCCACCTCAGGGATCAGCCCCAGCATTTT
once	TRBV9	TRBD2	TRBJ2-3	CASSVGMLAGGLTDTQYF	TGTGCCAGCAGCGTAGGGATGCTAGCGGGGGGCCTCACAGATACGCAGTATTTT
few	TRBV2	-	TRBJ2-3	CARRGGDPRGTDTQYF	TGTGCCAGGAGGGGCGGGGACCCCCGGGGCACAGATACGCAGTATTTT
-	TRBV7-9	-	TRBJ1-6	CASSRVGGRSLHF	TGTGCCAGCAGCCGAGTGGGGGGTCGGTCCCTCCACTTT
-	TRBV2	-	TRBJ2-7	CASSPMSSYEQYF	TGTGCCAGCAGTCCCATGAGCTCCTACGAGCAGTACTTC